These 2 T cell receptor beta chains were sequenced from one sample in a study of blood T cell repertoires in COVID-19. TCRdb keeps only in-frame clones here, not all; method: immunoSEQ multiplex PCR. This table holds 210,000 or so clones, about 91% found once. Sequenced input: peripheral blood. The receptors originated from a man younger than 35 with active or convalescent COVID-19.

The genes are TRBV27 and TRBJ1-6, with D unresolved. Trimming took 2 bases from V and 14 from J, leaving 16 bases between them. The CDR3 spans 14 residues. CDR1 MNHEY and CDR2 SMNVEV come from the germline V gene (reference sequence). CDR3 region: CASSLGGIGSALHF. Written as DNA, the CDR3 is TGTGCCAGCAGTTTAGGCGGGATCGGTAGTGCCCTCCACTTT.

The V and J genes are TRBV5-4 and TRBJ2-7; D is uncertain. Trimming left V 1 base short and J 6 bases short, with 5 bases between. Germline V gives CDR1 SGHNT, CDR2 YYREEE (reference sequence). The CDR3 runs to 11 residues. DNA of the CDR3: TGTGCCAGCAGCTTGCAGTTCGAGCAGTACTTC. Amino acids: CASSLQFEQYF.